This entry describes one TCR delta chain. CDR3 length: 18 residues. Trimming took 2 bases from V and 0 from J; bases not matched to a gene: 5. Germline V CDR1 and CDR2: GEAIGNYY, EKD. This sample is drawn from a study of gamma-delta chains in newborns, infants, children. TCRdb re-called clones from the reads via CATT. The sample has more than 7,000 delta-chain clones, approximately 22% seen once; the top ten hold around 4.4%. The chain carries TRDV2 and TRDJ3, with 8 bases that match TRDD3. This clonotype originated in a child who was a newborn, infant or young child, either healthy, febrile or measles-vaccinated (not recorded which). Sequenced input: blood. CDR3 sequence: CACDSTGGRSWDTRQMFF. The CDR3 DNA is TGTGCCTGTGACAGTACTGGGGGCCGCTCCTGGGACACCCGACAGATGTTTTTC.